This T cell receptor (beta chain) is drawn from a study of T cell changes during pregnancy in multiple sclerosis. This CDR3 is 16 amino acids long. Sequencing was performed with immunoSEQ multiplex PCR; in TCRdb, only in-frame clones are kept and a portion is missing. This table holds approximately 46,000 clones, 80% to 95% found once. The sample here was CD4+ T cells from peripheral blood mononuclear cells, taken after pregnancy. The clonotype originates from a female donor with multiple sclerosis, enrolled in a pregnancy study. The gene calls are TRBV12-1 and TRBJ2-3; no DNA check was done on the table's D call, TRBD2. TRBV12-1 is given as a pseudogene. CDR3 in DNA: TGTGCCAGCAGCCAAGCCACCAGCGGTAGCACAGATACGCAGTATTTT. Residues: CASSQATSGSTDTQYF.